The text below deals with one T cell receptor beta chain. The CDR3 runs to 15 residues. The germline gives CDR1 SGHRS, CDR2 YFSETQ. V lost 2 bases and J 8 bases, leaving 17 bases between the germline ends. This sample is part of a study of blood T cell repertoires in COVID-19. Study-wide context: Sources were T cells, B-cell-depleted T cells, or PBMCs; the material itself was cDNA or gDNA.

Authors' processing steps: Amplifying reference gene primers gave estimates of nucleated cell counts. TCRdb keeps only in-frame clones here, not all; method: immunoSEQ multiplex PCR. D and trimming come from the DNA, and the V and J calls and clone size come from that table. Here the sample spans approximately 210,000 clones, approximately 90% being singletons. The J gene is TRBJ2-1, the V gene TRBV5-1, with a tentative D call TRBD1 (6 bases). Sequencing was done on a sample of peripheral blood. The TCR was taken from a man younger than 40 with acute or convalescent COVID-19. The CDR3 DNA sequence: TGCGCCAGCAGCTTCCGGGACACTCTAGGAGATGAGCAGTTCTTC. Its translation: CASSFRDTLGDEQFF. Full variable domain (outside the CDR3, taken from reference TRBV5-1 and TRBJ2-1): KAGVTQTPRYLIKTRGQQVTLSCSPISGHRSVSWYQQTPGQGLQFLFEYFSETQRNKGNFPGRFSGRQFSNSRSEMNVSTLELGDSALYLCASSFRDTLGDEQFFGPGTRLTVL.